The rows below give T cell receptor beta chains drawn from one sample of a study of blood T cell repertoires in COVID-19. The assay was immunoSEQ multiplex PCR, and TCRdb's table has in-frame clones only and misses some. The data contain 300,000 or so clones, approximately 85% of them singletons. Sequencing was carried out using peripheral blood. The receptors were sampled from a woman in her 50s with acute or convalescent COVID-19. Each CDR3 is given without its conserved first and last residue.

>TRBV6-4|TRBJ1-4
ASSPEAQGKLF
>TRBV7-8|TRBJ2-1
ASSLRGTSGYNEQF
>TRBV7-8|TRBJ2-5
ASSFRFVETQY
>TRBV30|TRBJ2-2
AWSRGHVGTGELF
>TRBV21-1|TRBJ2-1
ASSNITGSKDEQF
>TRBV30|TRBJ1-4
AWSVAGLNEKLF
>TRBV9|TRBJ2-5
ASSVVGGETQY
>TRBV10-3|TRBJ2-7
AIGLSSYEQY
>TRBV2|TRBJ2-3
ASSVQGDTQY
>TRBV6-5|TRBJ2-1
ASNPSGSYNEQF
>TRBV27|TRBJ2-7
ASRPAGNLGSSSYEQY
>TRBV2|TRBJ2-5
ASRYRVLEETQY
>TRBV12-3/TRBV12-4|TRBJ2-1
ASSPRLPNEQF
>TRBV27|TRBJ1-2
ASSPNRVYGYT
>TRBV5-1|TRBJ1-2
ASSSDRGRDYGYT
>TRBV3-1/TRBV3-2|TRBJ2-7
ASSQGSGKSYEQY
>TRBV9|TRBJ2-1
ASSVMGQSSYNEQF
>TRBV7-2|TRBJ2-3
ASSLGSGTDTQY
>TRBV2|TRBJ1-1
ASSERRENTEAF
>TRBV6-5|TRBJ1-2
ASSSGRGYT
>TRBV3-1/TRBV3-2|TRBJ1-2
ASSQDRGYGYT
>TRBV28|TRBJ1-1
ASSSWGQGSTEAF
>TRBV24-1|TRBJ2-3
ATSEATGNSDTQY
>TRBV5-1|TRBJ1-2
ASSYSPNYGYT
>TRBV19|TRBJ2-1
ASSWAGEQF
>TRBV5-1|TRBJ2-7
ASSIVPGQASSYEQY
>TRBV9|TRBJ2-3
ASSGLNNAQY
>TRBV6-5|TRBJ2-5
ASSYSRETQY
>TRBV10-3|TRBJ2-5
AISDRTAGQETQY
>TRBV6-5|TRBJ2-3
ASRSRGTQY
>TRBV7-2|TRBJ2-7
ASSLVRGGGEQY
>TRBV7-3|TRBJ2-5
ASSTPGGTQY
>TRBV11-2|TRBJ1-4
ASSQTGATNEKLF
>TRBV27|TRBJ1-6
ASRRDPNSPLH
>TRBV6-4|TRBJ2-3
ASSETSGSYTQY
>TRBV18|TRBJ2-2
ASSPPSGRAGELF
>TRBV27|TRBJ2-3
ASSNPGITDTQY
>TRBV7-2|TRBJ2-7
ASSTRVKQY
>TRBV24-1|TRBJ2-6
ATSDPALGLTPGANVLT
>TRBV7-2|TRBJ1-2
ASSLRWTEGTYT
>TRBV5-1|TRBJ1-1
ASRVAVNTEAF
>TRBV5-1|TRBJ2-7
ASFNSGAAWGEQY
>TRBV29-1|TRBJ2-1
SERTSGPTYNEQF
>TRBV29-1|TRBJ1-1
SVWGGSSNTEAF
>TRBV4-1|TRBJ1-1
ASSQDGTGGVWNEAF
>TRBV5-8|TRBJ2-3
ASSSRSRADTQY